The 30 T cell receptor beta chains below were found in one sample sequenced in a study of CD4+ T cells in melanoma. This table comes from immunoSEQ multiplex PCR, and its TCRdb copy is limited to in-frame clones, with some not included. The table lists more than 13,000 clones, more than 55% of them singletons. Sequencing used cells from a culture (not recorded whether cultured in vitro). Receptor source: a human donor with melanoma.

By sample share, this clone is medium-sized. The chain has TRBV6-5 and TRBJ2-7; D might be TRBD1 or TRBD2, each matching 5 bases. Germline V gives CDR1 MNHEY, CDR2 SVGAGI. The CDR3 sequence is 13 residues long. V was shortened by 9 bases and J by 4 bases, with 16 bases between the two germline ends. The CDR3 region is CARTRGLDYEQYF. In DNA, the CDR3 is TGTGCCAGAACGAGGGGTCTAGATTACGAGCAGTACTTC.

This chain uses TRBV5-1 with TRBJ1-4; D is undetermined. Germline V lookup: CDR1 SGHRS, CDR2 YFSETQ. This CDR3 is built from 14 residues. V was pared by 4 bases and J by 10 bases, with 17 bases between. For the CDR3, the DNA is TGCGCCAGCAGCCCTGACTCTGGGCCCACAAAACTGTTTTTT. Its protein product is CASSPDSGPTKLFF.

This clone has a single count. The chain carries TRBV7-9 and TRBJ2-3, with 8 bases aligning to TRBD2. The length of the CDR3 is 14 residues. The V segment lost 9 bases and the J segment 3 bases; nucleotides outside the gene matches: 8. Germline V CDR1 and CDR2: SEHNR, FQNEAQ (reference sequence). CDR3 coding DNA: TGTGCCAGTGGACAACGGGGGGGAACAGATACGCAGTATTTT. Translated, it gives CASGQRGGTDTQYF.

The chain combines TRBV4-2 with TRBJ1-3; D might be TRBD1 (6 bases). Germline-derived CDR1 and CDR2 are LGHNA and YNFKEQ. The CDR3 extends over 17 amino acids. V lost 1 base and J lost 3, with 16 bases in between. CDR3: CASSQGGGGEVGNTIYF. The CDR3 nucleotides are TGTGCCAGCAGCCAAGGAGGGGGGGGCGAGGTTGGAAACACCATATATTTT.

The chain combines TRBV19 with TRBJ2-7; D call uncertain. V lost 3 bases to trimming and J lost 1 base, with 10 bases between them. The CDR3 totals 14 residues. Germline CDR1 and CDR2: LNHDA and SQIVND (reference sequence). CDR3 nucleotides: TGTGCCAGTAGTATCTCAGTGCTTTCCTACGAGCAGTACTTC. Protein sequence: CASSISVLSYEQYF.

This chain uses TRBV6-6 with TRBJ2-7, with unresolved D. Germline CDR1 and CDR2: MNHNY and SVGAGI (reference sequence). V was shortened by 4 bases and J by 5 bases, with 6 bases between the two germline ends. CDR3 length: 11 residues. DNA for the CDR3: TGTGCCAGCAGTTCCTACGACGAGCAGTACTTC. It is translated as CASSSYDEQYF.

The rearrangement joins TRBV18 to TRBJ1-1; 7 bases match TRBD1. J lost 0 bases, V lost 0 bases, and 7 bases had no gene match. The V gene's germline CDR1 is KGHSH and CDR2 LQKENI. This CDR3 is 17 amino acids long. CDR3 residues: CASSPPGRQGLNTEAFF. The CDR3 nucleotides are TGTGCCAGCTCACCACCGGGTAGACAGGGATTGAACACTGAAGCTTTCTTT.

The chain recombines TRBV5-6 with TRBJ1-2, with D perhaps matching TRBD1 (5 bases). V dropped 1 base and J dropped 5 bases, with 12 bases sitting between them. CDR1 SGHDT and CDR2 YYEEEE come from the germline V gene. This CDR3 comprises 14 residues. For the CDR3, the DNA is TGTGCCAGCAGCTTGCGGACACCTATTTATGGCTACACCTTC. Its translation is CASSLRTPIYGYTF.

In this sample, this clone turned up a few times. The chain employs TRBV2 and TRBJ1-3; the D is unclear. V was trimmed by 6 bases and J by 0 bases, leaving 15 bases between them. CDR3 length: 16 residues. The germline V gene has CDR1 SNHLY and CDR2 FYNNEI. The CDR3, as DNA: TGTGCCAGCAGCCGCCCCCAGGCGATCTCTGGAAACACCATATATTTT. This translates into CASSRPQAISGNTIYF. Filled out from reference TRBV2 and TRBJ1-3, the complete variable domain reads EPEVTQTPSHQVTQMGQEVILRCVPISNHLYFYWYRQILGQKVEFLVSFYNNEISEKSEIFDDQFSVERPDGSNFTLKIRSTKLEDSAMYFCASSRPQAISGNTIYFGEGSWLTVV.

V gene TRBV4-1 combines with J gene TRBJ1-4; D gene unclear. The length of the CDR3 is 16 residues. In germline, CDR1 is MGHRA, CDR2 YSYEKL. V was clipped by 1 base and J by 0 bases, with 9 bases between them. In DNA form, the CDR3 reads TGCGCCAGCAGCCAAGTGGCAAATCCAACTAATGAAAAACTGTTTTTT. It translates to CASSQVANPTNEKLFF.

This clone was seen a few times. The chain carries TRBV2 and TRBJ2-3; no clear D. The CDR3 is made up of 12 amino acids. Trimming left V 6 bases short and J 4 bases short, with 8 bases between. The germline V gene encodes CDR1 SNHLY and CDR2 FYNNEI. In nucleotides, the CDR3 is TGTGCCAGCAGCGCTTATTCAGATACGCAGTATTTT. This codes for CASSAYSDTQYF.

The CDR3 is CASSPPSYETQYF. In DNA, the CDR3 is TGTGCCAGCTCACCACCGAGTTACGAGACCCAGTACTTC. The chain links TRBV18 to TRBJ2-5; D not certain. The V and J ends lost 0 bases and 5 bases respectively, with 7 bases between them. The germline gives CDR1 KGHSH, CDR2 LQKENI. The CDR3 spans 13 residues. Full variable domain (rest looked up from reference TRBV18 and TRBJ2-5): NAGVMQNPRHLVRRRGQEARLRCSPMKGHSHVYWYRQLPEEGLKFMVYLQKENIIDESGMPKERFSAEFPKEGPSILRIQQVVRGDSAAYFCASSPPSYETQYFGPGTRLLVL.

CDR3 bases: TGTGCCACCAGCAAAGAAGGGGCAGGGTACGGCTACACCTTC. This gives the protein CATSKEGAGYGYTF. V gene TRBV15 combines with J gene TRBJ1-2; D is possibly TRBD1 (5 bases). Between the trimmed V and J ends, which lost 4 bases and 8 bases, there was a span of 17 bases. CDR1 is LNHNV and CDR2 is YYDKDF in the germline V gene (reference sequence). The CDR3 has 14 residues. Complete variable domain (other parts from reference TRBV15 and TRBJ1-2): DAMVIQNPRYQVTQFGKPVTLSCSQTLNHNVMYWYQQKSSQAPKLLFHYYDKDFNNEADTPDNFQSRRPNTSFCFLDIRSPGLGDTAMYLCATSKEGAGYGYTFGSGTRLTVV.

The rearrangement joins TRBV4-2 to TRBJ2-3; 10 positions agree with TRBD2. This CDR3 region has 18 residues. Looked up from germline, CDR1 is LGHNA and CDR2 is YNFKEQ. Trimming took 3 bases from V and 2 from J; bases not matched to a gene: 11. In DNA, the CDR3 is TGTGCCAGCAGCCAGGAAGGCCCCACTAGCGGGATCACAGATACGCAGTATTTT. Its protein product is CASSQEGPTSGITDTQYF.

The rearrangement links TRBV30 to TRBJ2-7; weak D call: TRBD1 (5 bases). Between the trimmed V and J ends, which lost 2 bases and 6 bases, there was a span of 8 bases. This CDR3 has 11 residues. The germline gives CDR1 GTSNPN, CDR2 SVGIG (reference sequence). The CDR3 sequence: CAWSWGGEQYF. CDR3 sequence (DNA): TGTGCCTGGAGTTGGGGCGGCGAGCAGTACTTC.

The rearrangement links TRBV4-1 to TRBJ2-1; TRBD1 matches at 7 bases. V lost 3 bases to trimming and J lost 4 bases; unmatched junction nucleotides: 18. This CDR3 has 19 amino acids. CDR1 is MGHRA and CDR2 is YSYEKL in the germline V gene. In nucleotides, the CDR3 is TGCGCCAGCAGCCATAGAAGTTTCCGGGACAGAGATTTATACAATGAGCAGTTCTTC. Translated: CASSHRSFRDRDLYNEQFF.

The sample holds a few counts of this clone. Within the sample, other DNA sequences also encode this same CDR3. The chain employs TRBV5-1 and TRBJ1-2, with 9 bases matching TRBD1. The V and J ends lost 2 bases and 8 bases, in that order; junction bases with no gene match: 7. CDR1 and CDR2 from the germline V gene are SGHRS and YFSETQ. The CDR3 length is 14 residues. The chain's CDR3 is CASSLGDRAGGYTF. For the CDR3, the DNA is TGCGCCAGCAGCTTAGGGGACAGGGCTGGCGGCTACACCTTC.

This rearrangement joins TRBV4-1 to TRBJ2-5; a possible D gene is TRBD2 (6 bases). The germline CDR1 and CDR2 sequences are MGHRA and YSYEKL. V lost 4 bases, J lost 5 bases, and 17 bases lay in between. This CDR3 has 15 residues. DNA for the CDR3: TGCGCCAGCAGCCCAAGGGGTGTCGCGGGGGAGACCCAGTACTTC. Encoded protein: CASSPRGVAGETQYF.

The chain has TRBV2 and TRBJ2-1, with a weak D call TRBD2 (6 bases). CDR3 length equals 13 residues. Trimming stripped 7 bases from V and 1 base from J, with 8 bases between. The germline V gene has CDR1 SNHLY and CDR2 FYNNEI. This CDR3 is CASKEGSYNEQFF. DNA of the CDR3: TGTGCCAGCAAGGAGGGATCCTACAATGAGCAGTTCTTC. The complete variable domain, with remaining parts taken from reference TRBV2 and TRBJ2-1, reads EPEVTQTPSHQVTQMGQEVILRCVPISNHLYFYWYRQILGQKVEFLVSFYNNEISEKSEIFDDQFSVERPDGSNFTLKIRSTKLEDSAMYFCASKEGSYNEQFFGPGTRLTVL.

The CDR3 region has the DNA TGTGCCAGCGGGGGACCGGGACAGGGGAGAGAGACCCAGTACTTC. This encodes CASGGPGQGRETQYF. The rearrangement links TRBV5-5 to TRBJ2-5; 10 nucleotides match TRBD1. V trimming: 7 bases; J trimming: 4 bases; junction bases outside the gene matches: 10. Germline V CDR1 and CDR2: SGHKS, YYEKEE (reference sequence). CDR3 length: 15 amino acids. The full variable domain, in which reference TRBV5-5 and TRBJ2-5 provide the parts outside the CDR3, is DAGVTQSPTHLIKTRGQQVTLRCSPISGHKSVSWYQQVLGQGPQFIFQYYEKEERGRGNFPDRFSARQFPNYSSELNVNALLLGDSALYLCASGGPGQGRETQYFGPGTRLLVL.

The rearrangement uses TRBV18 and TRBJ1-6; D gene unclear. The V end was cut by 2 bases, the J end by 7 bases, with 21 bases between. There are 18 residues in the CDR3. Germline loops: CDR1 KGHSH, CDR2 LQKENI. The chain's CDR3 is CASSPIVRRGGGNSPLHF. The CDR3 coding sequence is TGTGCCAGCTCACCAATAGTTCGACGGGGAGGTGGGAATTCACCCCTCCACTTT.

This clone is medium-sized in the sample. The chain is built from TRBV10-1 and TRBJ2-5; D is undetermined. The CDR3 extends over 16 amino acids. Germline V gene data show CDR1 as WNHNN and CDR2 as SYGVQD (reference sequence). V lost 1 base and J 0 bases, leaving 12 bases between the germline ends. The CDR3 spells CASSEFTNSYQETQYF. As DNA, the CDR3 is TGCGCCAGCAGTGAGTTTACTAACAGTTACCAAGAGACCCAGTACTTC.

V and J are TRBV6-1 and TRBJ1-2; D is undetermined. The length of the CDR3 is 14 residues. Trimming shortened V by 0 bases and J by 4 bases, and 9 bases separated the two germline ends. Per germline, CDR1 MNHNS and CDR2 SASEGT. The CDR3 is CASSEAPAGYGYTF. CDR3 nucleotide sequence: TGTGCCAGCAGTGAAGCGCCGGCGGGCTATGGCTACACCTTC.

This clone appeared a few times. The chain links TRBV10-3 to TRBJ1-1; a possible D gene is TRBD1 (5 bases). CDR1 and CDR2 from the germline V gene are ENHRY and SYGVKD. The CDR3 runs 14 residues. Trimming stripped 3 bases from V and 2 bases from J, with 10 bases between. CDR3 DNA: TGTGCCATCAGTGAACGGGGCGGCAACACTGAAGCTTTCTTT. It specifies CAISERGGNTEAFF.

This chain joins TRBV2 and TRBJ2-1; the match to TRBD2 covers 14 bases. With 4 bases clipped from V and 7 bases from J, the junction kept 3 bases outside the gene matches. Germline values: CDR1 SNHLY, CDR2 FYNNEI. The CDR3 runs 15 residues. The CDR3 nucleotides are TGTGCCAGCAGTGGGACTAGCGGGGGGACGAATGAGCAGTTCTTC. Translating gives CASSGTSGGTNEQFF.

This clone has more than one count but fewer than ten. V and J are TRBV5-1 and TRBJ2-7; the match to TRBD2 covers 8 bases. From germline, CDR1 is SGHRS and CDR2 YFSETQ. The CDR3 sequence is 14 residues long. The junction had 7 bases not matched to a gene; V was cut back by 4 bases and J by 4 bases. This chain's CDR3 is CASSRSGAGYEQYF. In DNA form, the CDR3 reads TGCGCCAGCAGCCGTAGCGGGGCAGGGTACGAGCAGTACTTC.

The rearrangement links TRBV6-5 to TRBJ2-4, with 8 bases aligning to TRBD2. Unmatched junction bases numbered 8, after V lost 2 bases and J lost 8 bases. The CDR3 loop spans 15 amino acids. Germline values: CDR1 MNHEY, CDR2 SVGAGI. CDR3 amino acids: CASSYKPGGADIQYF. CDR3 bases: TGTGCCAGCAGTTACAAACCGGGGGGGGCAGACATTCAGTACTTC.

The chain uses TRBV10-3 and TRBJ2-7; D remains ambiguous. Trimming shortened V by 8 bases and J by 6 bases, and 14 bases separated the two germline ends. There are 12 residues in the CDR3. The germline V gene has CDR1 ENHRY and CDR2 SYGVKD. For the CDR3, the DNA is TGTGCCATCTCCCTAGTCGGGCGCGAGCAGTACTTC. It codes for CAISLVGREQYF.

The CDR3 sequence: CASSLGGPGTDTQYF. The CDR3 DNA is TGTGCCAGCAGCTTGGGGGGCCCCGGGACAGATACGCAGTATTTT. This chain links TRBV5-4 with TRBJ2-3; D is possibly TRBD1 (5 bases). CDR1 and CDR2 (germline): SGHNT, YYREEE (reference sequence). The CDR3 has 15 residues. Trimming pared 0 bases from V and 3 bases from J, leaving 11 bases between. The full variable domain, with the rest looked up from reference TRBV5-4 and TRBJ2-3, is ETGVTQSPTHLIKTRGQQVTLRCSSQSGHNTVSWYQQALGQGPQFIFQYYREEENGRGNFPPRFSGLQFPNYSSELNVNALELDDSALYLCASSLGGPGTDTQYFGPGTRLTVL.

The chain links TRBV7-8 to TRBJ1-1; D is undetermined. The germline V and J ends were trimmed by 5 bases and 1 base, with 14 bases remaining between them. This CDR3 region has 15 residues. Germline V gene sequence: CDR1 SGHVS, CDR2 FQNEAQ. CDR3 amino acids: CASSPERVANTEAFF. The CDR3 nucleotides are TGTGCCAGCAGCCCGGAGAGGGTGGCGAACACTGAAGCTTTCTTT. Complete variable domain (other parts from reference TRBV7-8 and TRBJ1-1): GAGVSQSPRYKVAKRGQDVALRCDPISGHVSLFWYQQALGQGPEFLTYFQNEAQLDKSGLPSDRFFAERPEGSVSTLKIQRTQQEDSAVYLCASSPERVANTEAFFGQGTRLTVV.